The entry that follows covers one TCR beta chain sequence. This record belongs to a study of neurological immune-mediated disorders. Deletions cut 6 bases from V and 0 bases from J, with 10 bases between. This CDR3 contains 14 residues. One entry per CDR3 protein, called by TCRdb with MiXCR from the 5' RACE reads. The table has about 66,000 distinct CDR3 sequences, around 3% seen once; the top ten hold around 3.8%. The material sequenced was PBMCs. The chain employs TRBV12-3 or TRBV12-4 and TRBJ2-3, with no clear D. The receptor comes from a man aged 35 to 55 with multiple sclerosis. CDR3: CASSQSDSTDTQYF. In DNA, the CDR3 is TGTGCCAGCAGCCAATCGGACAGCACAGATACGCAGTATTTT.